This T cell receptor (beta chain) was found in a study of control samples from healthy donors and cancer patients. Points on this clone: Mismatch with germline at one junction end may stem from a read error.

TCRdb's table, derived via immunoSEQ multiplex PCR, lists solely in-frame clones and lacks some. Of 230,000 or so clones listed, just under 95% were seen once; the top ten hold about 1.6%. The clonotype was recovered from a man aged 45-65 years in good health. Sequencing was performed on blood.

In nucleotides, the CDR3 is TGTGCCAGCAGTACCCCCGGGGGGGCAGGCTTCAATTCACCCCTCCACTTT. Amino acid sequence: CASSTPGGAGFNSPLHF. The gene calls are TRBV19 and TRBJ1-6, with D perhaps matching TRBD1 (6 bases). Germline values: CDR1 LNHDA, CDR2 SQIVND (reference sequence). The CDR3 has 17 residues.